This T cell receptor (beta chain) is from a study of vaccination and CD4 T cells after COVID-19. To note about this clonotype: No antigen is known for it.

Once obtained from cultured CD4+ T cells, the DNA was sequenced using the Oncomine TCR Beta short-read assay. MiXCR, run by TCRdb on the PCR reads, gives a single entry per CDR3 protein. Of about 9,700 distinct CDR3 sequences listed, 60% are singletons. Sample treatment: roughly 10-day PBMC culture with coronavirus spike peptide pools or control peptides (ViraFEST assay). The collection of CD4+ T cells from the unexposed donor took place before the COVID-19 pandemic (2011-2018). With 8.5 to 10 ug/ml peptide pools and 9.5 to 10 IU/ml IL-2, PBMCs were cultured at about 2 million per well. J lost 10 bases, V lost 3 bases, and 10 bases had no gene match. The CDR3 contains 16 residues. Germline V gene sequence: CDR1 LNHDA, CDR2 SQIVND (reference sequence).

Sequences were obtained from CD4+ T cells from blood, cultured in vitro. The genes are TRBV19 and TRBJ1-6, with 9 bases fitting TRBD1. This clonotype originated in a human donor in good health. CDR3: CASSIDGTGIGSPLHF. The DNA of the CDR3 is TGTGCCAGTAGTATCGATGGGACAGGGATAGGCTCACCCCTCCACTTT.